The 9 T cell receptor beta chains presented below share a single source sample, sequenced in a study of blood T cells in healthy people across ages. Then a second PCR, running about 7 to 11 cycles, was carried out with a sample-barcoded 5' primer and a J-beta primer mix. MiXCR, applied by TCRdb to the 5' RACE reads, yields one record per CDR3 protein. The data show some 1.4 million distinct CDR3 sequences, with 35% to 45% seen just once and 7% to 9.5% held by the top ten. Sequenced material: blood. These TCRs come from a woman aged 18-29 years in good health.

In its sample, this clonotype was seen a few times. J is TRBJ2-7 and V is TRBV28; D unresolved. The V end lost 2 bases, the J end lost 6 bases, and 14 bases lay between the germline ends. The CDR3 has 14 residues. CDR1 and CDR2 from the germline V gene are MDHEN and SYDVKM. CDR3 sequence (DNA): TGTGCCAGCAGTTTAGGGTCCTCCGTCCCCGAGCAGTACTTC. This translates into CASSLGSSVPEQYF.

This clonotype occurred once. The V and J genes are TRBV13 and TRBJ2-7; the match to TRBD2 covers 8 bases. This CDR3 has 15 amino acids. CDR1 is PRHDT, CDR2 FYEKMQ, per germline (reference sequence). Trimming took 5 bases from V and 1 from J; bases not matched to a gene: 7. The CDR3, as DNA: TGTGCCAGCAGCATACGGCTAGCGGGTTCCTACGAGCAGTACTTC. This encodes CASSIRLAGSYEQYF.

This clonotype was observed a few times. The chain carries TRBV6-1 and TRBJ2-5; TRBD2 agrees at 11 bases. V shed 7 bases, J shed 5 bases, and the junction held 9 bases outside the gene matches. Germline V CDR1 and CDR2: MNHNS, SASEGT. This CDR3 is built from 15 residues. Here the CDR3 reads CASKATSGTGETQYF. CDR3 sequence (DNA): TGTGCCAGCAAGGCGACTAGCGGGACGGGGGAGACCCAGTACTTC.

This clonotype was found a few times. The chain employs TRBV29-1 and TRBJ2-2, with 9 bases identical to TRBD1. From germline, CDR1 is SQVTM and CDR2 ANQGSEA. Trimming removed 2 bases from V and 5 bases from J; junction bases left unmatched: 6. The CDR3 has 15 residues. This CDR3 is CSVETGQGRTGELFF. The CDR3 DNA is TGCAGCGTTGAAACTGGACAGGGGAGGACCGGGGAGCTGTTTTTT.

The chain couples TRBV27 to TRBJ2-5, with 8 nucleotides matching TRBD2. The germline CDR1 and CDR2 sequences are MNHEY and SMNVEV (reference sequence). After removal of 3 bases from V and 4 bases from J, the junction contained 10 bases not matched to a gene. The CDR3 totals 16 residues. CDR3 loop: CASSLLGGGLVETQYF. Written as DNA, the CDR3 is TGTGCCAGCAGTTTGCTCGGGGGGGGCCTGGTAGAGACCCAGTACTTC.

The chain is built from TRBV5-4 and TRBJ1-1, with 8 nucleotides matching TRBD1. V gave up 5 bases and J gave up 0 bases; unmatched junction bases: 12. This CDR3 comprises 17 residues. The germline V gene encodes CDR1 SGHNT and CDR2 YYREEE (reference sequence). CDR3 amino acids: CASSLNGQGAMNTEAFF. CDR3 DNA sequence: TGTGCCAGCAGTCTAAACGGGCAGGGGGCTATGAACACTGAAGCTTTCTTT.

The chain combines TRBV29-1 with TRBJ1-5; 10 bases match TRBD1. The V gene's germline CDR1 is SQVTM and CDR2 ANQGSEA. The CDR3 sequence is 12 residues long. The CDR3 region is CGWGQGNQPQHF. CDR3 nucleotides: TGCGGCTGGGGACAGGGGAATCAGCCCCAGCATTTT.

This clonotype was detected only a few times. The chain recombines TRBV7-2 with TRBJ2-7; TRBD1 agrees at 11 bases. V shed 5 bases, J shed 2 bases, and the junction held 5 bases outside the gene matches. This CDR3 has 15 residues. In germline, CDR1 is SGHTA, CDR2 FQGNSA. CDR3 coding DNA: TGTGCCAGCAGCCGTCGGGACAGGGGGGCCTACGAGCAGTACTTC. Translated, it gives CASSRRDRGAYEQYF. Full variable domain (remainder filled in from reference TRBV7-2 and TRBJ2-7): GAGVSQSPSNKVTEKGKDVELRCDPISGHTALYWYRQSLGQGLEFLIYFQGNSAPDKSGLPSDRFSAERTGGSVSTLTIQRTQQEDSAVYLCASSRRDRGAYEQYFGPGTRLTVT.

The chain combines TRBV20-1 with TRBJ1-5; maybe TRBD1 (6 bases). V was trimmed by 0 bases and J by 9 bases, leaving 21 bases between them. Germline V CDR1 and CDR2: DFQATT, SNEGSKA (reference sequence). The CDR3 has 16 amino acids. The CDR3 DNA reads TGCAGTGCTAGAGACGACAGGTGGAAAGAGGATCGGCCCCAGCATTTT. Translation gives CSARDDRWKEDRPQHF.